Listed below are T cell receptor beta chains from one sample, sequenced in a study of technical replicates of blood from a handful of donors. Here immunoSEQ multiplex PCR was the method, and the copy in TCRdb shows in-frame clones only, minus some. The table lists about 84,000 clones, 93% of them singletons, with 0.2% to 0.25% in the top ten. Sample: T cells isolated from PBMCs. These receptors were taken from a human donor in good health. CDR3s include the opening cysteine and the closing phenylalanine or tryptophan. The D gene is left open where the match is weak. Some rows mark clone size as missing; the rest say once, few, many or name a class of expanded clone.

TGTGCCAGCTCGGTTGGGACAGGGGGTTTCTATGGCTACACCTTC,CASSVGTGGFYGYTF,-,TRBD1,TRBV2,TRBJ1-2,15
TGCGCCAGCAACAACAGGGGTTATGAGACCCAGTACTTC,CASNNRGYETQYF,-,TRBD1,TRBV5-1,TRBJ2-5,13
TGTGCCACTCGACAGGGGCTAAAACGGGAGCAGTACTTC,CATRQGLKREQYF,-,TRBD1,TRBV28,TRBJ2-7,13
TGTGCCAGCAGCCACCGGGACAGGGTCGTTAGGCAGTACTTC,CASSHRDRVVRQYF,-,TRBD1,TRBV7-9,TRBJ2-7,14
TGTGCCAGCAGTTACTCTGTTACAGGGCAAGCCGGGGAGCTGTTTTTT,CASSYSVTGQAGELFF,-,-,TRBV6-5,TRBJ2-2,16
TGTGCCAGCAGTGAGGGGACAATCGCCATGAACACTGAAGCTTTCTTT,CASSEGTIAMNTEAFF,-,-,TRBV25-1,TRBJ1-1,16
TGTGCCAGCAGCTTCCTTGACAGGGTAAACTATGGCTACACCTTC,CASSFLDRVNYGYTF,-,TRBD1,TRBV7-3,TRBJ1-2,15
TGTGCCAGCAACGAGCTCATGAACACTGAAGCTTTCTTT,CASNELMNTEAFF,-,-,TRBV2,TRBJ1-1,13
TGTGCCAGCAGTGATCGGACTAGCGGTACCTACGAGCAGTACTTC,CASSDRTSGTYEQYF,-,TRBD2,TRBV6-1,TRBJ2-7,15
TGTGCCAGCAGTCCCCGGGGGGCATACAATGAGCAGTTCTTC,CASSPRGAYNEQFF,-,-,TRBV6-1,TRBJ2-1,14
TGTGCCTGGAGCCGGGGTAATGAAAAACTGTTTTTT,CAWSRGNEKLFF,once,-,TRBV30,TRBJ1-4,12
TGTGCCAGCAGCTTAGAATTGGGCCAGGGAAGAAACTATGGCTACACCTTC,CASSLELGQGRNYGYTF,-,-,TRBV7-2,TRBJ1-2,17
TGCGCCAGCAGCCCGAGTAGCTCCTACAATGAGCAGTTCTTC,CASSPSSSYNEQFF,-,-,TRBV5-1,TRBJ2-1,14
TGTGCCAGCAGTGAATTTTCAAACTATGGCTACACCTTC,CASSEFSNYGYTF,-,-,TRBV6-1,TRBJ1-2,13
TGTGCCAGCAGTTCCGTACGTTACACGGGGGGGAGTGGTGAGCAGTTCTTC,CASSSVRYTGGSGEQFF,-,TRBD2,TRBV28,TRBJ2-1,17
TGTGCCAGCAGCTTAGGGGGACTAGTTGCGTTCTACGAGCAGTACTTC,CASSLGGLVAFYEQYF,-,TRBD2,TRBV7-2,TRBJ2-7,16
TGTGCCAGTTCCCGTTTGCAGGGGGCTTACAATGAGCAGTTCTTC,CASSRLQGAYNEQFF,-,TRBD1,TRBV27,TRBJ2-1,15
TGTGCCAGCAGCACCGGGACAGTTGAGCAGTTCTTC,CASSTGTVEQFF,-,TRBD1,TRBV7-9,TRBJ2-1,12
TGTGCCAGCAGCCAACAGGCCCAATACGAGCAGTACTTC,CASSQQAQYEQYF,-,-,TRBV14,TRBJ2-7,13
TGTGCCAGCAGCGTAGAGCTCAGGGGGCTGATCGGAAACACCATATATTTT,CASSVELRGLIGNTIYF,-,TRBD1,TRBV9,TRBJ1-3,17
TGTGCCAGCAGCACTAGCGGGAGGGGTTACGAGCAGTACTTC,CASSTSGRGYEQYF,-,TRBD2,TRBV13,TRBJ2-7,14
TGCAGCGTTGTCATAGCCCCCTACGAGCAGTACTTC,CSVVIAPYEQYF,once,-,TRBV29-1,TRBJ2-7,12
TGTGCCAGCAGTTTAGGGGGCGGCGGGAGGGTTTACAATGAGCAGTTCTTC,CASSLGGGGRVYNEQFF,-,TRBD2,TRBV27,TRBJ2-1,17
TGTGCCAGCAGCCGTAGCGGGGGAAACACAGATACGCAGTATTTT,CASSRSGGNTDTQYF,-,TRBD2,TRBV6-1,TRBJ2-3,15
TGTGCCAGCAGTAACAGGGAAGTTGGGGAGACCCAGTACTTC,CASSNREVGETQYF,-,-,TRBV6-1,TRBJ2-5,14
TGCAGCGTTGAACCAGCGACTAGCTCGGCTTACAATGAGCAGTTCTTC,CSVEPATSSAYNEQFF,-,TRBD2,TRBV29-1,TRBJ2-1,16
TGCGCCAGCACTGAACAGAGCTCCTACAATGAGCAGTTCTTC,CASTEQSSYNEQFF,-,-,TRBV10-2,TRBJ2-1,14
TGTGCCAGCAGCTTAAATATGAAGACAGGGGTGAACACCGGGGAGCTGTTTTTT,CASSLNMKTGVNTGELFF,-,TRBD1,TRBV7-9,TRBJ2-2,18
TGTGCCAGCAGCCTAAGGGACAGGGAGTACGAGCAGTACTTC,CASSLRDREYEQYF,once,TRBD1,TRBV14,TRBJ2-7,14
TGTGCCTGGAGGAAGACCCTGGGACTAGCGGGGGTCAGGGGAGAGACCCAGTACTTC,CAWRKTLGLAGVRGETQYF,-,TRBD2,TRBV30,TRBJ2-5,19
TGTGCCAGCAGCTTGGGTGGGACACCTGACAATCAGCCCCAGCATTTT,CASSLGGTPDNQPQHF,-,-,TRBV5-4,TRBJ1-5,16
TGTGCCAGTAGTTCTTTGGGGACAGGGAGGATAGAAGGCTACACCTTC,CASSSLGTGRIEGYTF,-,TRBD1,TRBV19,TRBJ1-2,16
TGCGCCAGCAGCCAGGACGGGACAGGGGTTGACGAGCAGTACTTC,CASSQDGTGVDEQYF,-,TRBD1,TRBV4-1,TRBJ2-7,15
TGTGCCAGCAGCTTGGCCTCGAGGGGGGGTAATGAGCAGTTCTTC,CASSLASRGGNEQFF,-,-,TRBV5-6,TRBJ2-1,15
TGTGCCAGTAAAGAGTGGCAGGGAGGCCAAGAGACCCAGTACTTC,CASKEWQGGQETQYF,-,-,TRBV19,TRBJ2-5,15
TGTGCCAGCAGCCAAGGGACAGGGAGGTTTAATCAGCCCCAGCATTTT,CASSQGTGRFNQPQHF,once,TRBD1,TRBV4-2,TRBJ1-5,16
TGCGCCAGCAGCTGGTTTGGAGGTCGGGAGACCCAGTACTTC,CASSWFGGRETQYF,-,-,TRBV5-1,TRBJ2-5,14
TGTGCCAGCAGTTTAATCGACAGCGCTAATGAAAAACTGTTTTTT,CASSLIDSANEKLFF,-,-,TRBV28,TRBJ1-4,15
TGTGCCAGCAGCCGAGGGGGGGGCGCTGAAGCTTTCTTT,CASSRGGGAEAFF,-,-,TRBV7-8,TRBJ1-1,13
TGCAGCGTCGTCGACAGGGGCGAAGAGACCCAGTACTTC,CSVVDRGEETQYF,-,TRBD1,TRBV29-1,TRBJ2-5,13